The 32 T cell receptor beta chains given below trace back to one sample, sequenced in a study of follicular helper T cells after annual influenza vaccination. Time point here: 2014-2015 season, pre-vaccination. The table came from immunoSEQ multiplex PCR; TCRdb's copy has only in-frame clones and leaves some out. The table includes over 14,000 clones, about four fifths detected once. Sequenced material: CXCR5- memory CD4+ T cells sorted from blood, taken on the day of influenza vaccination. These receptors were obtained from an adult who received the influenza vaccine.

The chain has TRBV25-1 and TRBJ2-3; 7 bases are shared with TRBD1. Looked up from germline, CDR1 is MGHDK and CDR2 is SYGVNS. J gave up 0 bases and V 7 bases, and 4 bases lay outside the gene matches. The CDR3 has 14 residues. CDR3 DNA sequence: TGTGCCAGCATCTCGACAGGGAGCACAGATACGCAGTATTTT. This sequence encodes CASISTGSTDTQYF.

J is TRBJ1-1 and V is TRBV5-8, with D possibly TRBD1 on 5 matching bases. The V end was cut by 3 bases, the J end by 6 bases, with 15 bases between. Germline V gene lookup returns CDR1 SGHTS and CDR2 YDEGEE. The CDR3 is 14 residues long. CDR3 nucleotide sequence: TGTGCCAGCAGCTGGGGGGTGGGACTTTCTGAAGCTTTCTTT. Translated: CASSWGVGLSEAFF.

The chain uses TRBV2 and TRBJ1-5; D possibly corresponds to TRBD1 (5 bases). CDR1 and CDR2 (germline): SNHLY, FYNNEI. V lost 4 bases to trimming and J lost 5 bases, with 15 bases between them. CDR3 length: 15 amino acids. This CDR3 is CASSVEARGDQPQHF. CDR3 sequence (DNA): TGTGCCAGCAGTGTGGAGGCGCGGGGGGATCAGCCCCAGCATTTT. Full variable domain (rest looked up from reference TRBV2 and TRBJ1-5): EPEVTQTPSHQVTQMGQEVILRCVPISNHLYFYWYRQILGQKVEFLVSFYNNEISEKSEIFDDQFSVERPDGSNFTLKIRSTKLEDSAMYFCASSVEARGDQPQHFGDGTRLSIL.

V gene TRBV2 combines with J gene TRBJ2-5; TRBD1 matches 8 bases. This CDR3 is built from 14 residues. V lost 6 bases to trimming and J lost 1 base; unmatched junction nucleotides: 4. Germline V CDR1 and CDR2: SNHLY, FYNNEI. CDR3 region: CASRAGQVQETQYF. The CDR3 DNA reads TGTGCCAGCAGGGCGGGACAGGTCCAAGAGACCCAGTACTTC. The full variable domain, rest sourced from reference TRBV2 and TRBJ2-5, is EPEVTQTPSHQVTQMGQEVILRCVPISNHLYFYWYRQILGQKVEFLVSFYNNEISEKSEIFDDQFSVERPDGSNFTLKIRSTKLEDSAMYFCASRAGQVQETQYFGPGTRLLVL.

The V gene is TRBV7-9, the J gene TRBJ2-7; D might be TRBD1 (6 bases). Germline values: CDR1 SEHNR, CDR2 FQNEAQ (reference sequence). Deletions cut 4 bases from V and 3 bases from J, with 10 bases between. This CDR3 spans 13 amino acids. CDR3 in DNA: TGTGCCAGCAGCTGGACAGCTTACTACGAGCAGTACTTC. As protein: CASSWTAYYEQYF. The whole variable domain, filled in from reference TRBV7-9 and TRBJ2-7, reads DTGVSQNPRHKITKRGQNVTFRCDPISEHNRLYWYRQTLGQGPEFLTYFQNEAQLEKSRLLSDRFSAERPKGSFSTLEIQRTEQGDSAMYLCASSWTAYYEQYFGPGTRLTVT.

The chain links TRBV28 to TRBJ1-2; TRBD1 matches 7 bases. Germline-derived CDR1 and CDR2 are MDHEN and SYDVKM. CDR3 size: 16 residues. Trimming cost V 6 bases and J 3 bases; bases outside gene matches: 13. The CDR3 DNA is TGTGCCAGCAGATCCGGACAGGCGGCTGGGGACTATGGCTACACCTTC. Amino acids: CASRSGQAAGDYGYTF.

The chain links TRBV6-6 to TRBJ2-7; unclear D gene. The CDR3 is 13 amino acids. V dropped 4 bases and J dropped 1 base, with 8 bases sitting between them. Germline loops: CDR1 MNHNY, CDR2 SVGAGI (reference sequence). CDR3 loop: CASSFGRSYEQYF. The CDR3 DNA reads as TGTGCCAGCAGTTTTGGACGATCCTACGAGCAGTACTTC.

The rearrangement links TRBV7-2 to TRBJ2-1, with D uncertain. This CDR3 is 14 amino acids long. CDR1 is SGHTA and CDR2 is FQGNSA in the germline V gene. V shed 0 bases and J shed 2 bases, with 5 bases lying between them. The CDR3 DNA follows: TGTGCCAGCAGCTTAGCTAGCCCCTACAATGAGCAGTTCTTC. Encoded protein: CASSLASPYNEQFF.

This chain joins TRBV30 and TRBJ1-6; 9 bases fit TRBD1. The CDR3 covers 13 residues. Losses at the gene ends were 2 bases for V and 7 bases for J; bases not matched to a gene: 0. Germline CDR1 and CDR2: GTSNPN and SVGIG (reference sequence). The CDR3 DNA sequence: TGTGCCTGGAGTACAGGGGGCAATTCACCCCTCCACTTT. It translates to CAWSTGGNSPLHF.

DNA for the CDR3: TGTGCCAGCAGCTTAGCTCAACTCCGGGGGAAAACCTACGAGCAGTACTTC. It is translated as CASSLAQLRGKTYEQYF. The chain uses TRBV7-8 and TRBJ2-7, with D possibly TRBD2 on 6 matching bases. This CDR3 has 17 amino acids. V was shortened by 0 bases and J by 2 bases, with 17 bases between the two germline ends. Germline-derived CDR1 and CDR2 are SGHVS and FQNEAQ.

This chain joins TRBV5-8 and TRBJ2-2, with TRBD1 matching 9 bases. The CDR3 is 16 residues long. The germline CDR1 and CDR2 sequences are SGHTS and YDEGEE. V was clipped by 4 bases and J by 2 bases; unmatched bases: 6. CDR3 coding DNA: TGTGCCAGCAGCCCGTACAGGGGGCTTAACACCGGGGAGCTGTTTTTT. Residues: CASSPYRGLNTGELFF. Using reference TRBV5-8 and TRBJ2-2 for the parts outside the CDR3, the full variable domain is EAGVTQSPTHLIKTRGQQATLRCSPISGHTSVYWYQQALGLGLQFLLWYDEGEERNRGNFPPRFSGRQFPNYSSELNVNALELEDSALYLCASSPYRGLNTGELFFGEGSRLTVL.

This chain joins TRBV19 and TRBJ1-1; tentative D call: TRBD1 (5 bases). The CDR3 extends over 14 amino acids. Germline V gene sequence: CDR1 LNHDA, CDR2 SQIVND (reference sequence). Deletions cut 0 bases from V and 7 bases from J, with 12 bases between. CDR3 sequence: CASSIDRRDGEAFF. Written as DNA, the CDR3 is TGTGCCAGTAGTATAGATCGGCGGGACGGTGAAGCTTTCTTT.

For the CDR3, the DNA is TGTGCCAGCAGCCCACCGGGACTTAGCACAGATACGCAGTATTTT. Amino acid sequence: CASSPPGLSTDTQYF. The chain has TRBV14 and TRBJ2-3; possibly TRBD2 for D (6 bases). V lost 4 bases and J lost 0, with 11 bases in between. CDR1 is SGHDN and CDR2 is FVKESK in the germline V gene. The CDR3 is 15 residues long.

The chain links TRBV10-1 to TRBJ2-1; maybe TRBD2 (5 bases). Trimming stripped 8 bases from V and 2 bases from J, with 13 bases between. The CDR3 is 14 residues long. CDR1 and CDR2 (germline): WNHNN, SYGVQD (reference sequence). The CDR3 region has the DNA TGCGCCAGCGGCCGAACCGGGACCTACAATGAGCAGTTCTTC. Translating it yields CASGRTGTYNEQFF.

V usage is TRBV18 and J usage is TRBJ2-2; TRBD2 agrees at 10 bases. This CDR3 is built from 17 residues. The germline gives CDR1 KGHSH, CDR2 LQKENI. V was clipped by 1 base and J by 4 bases; unmatched bases: 6. CDR3 in DNA: TGTGCCAGCTCACCACGACTAGCGGGCGTTGCCACCGGGGAGCTGTTTTTT. Translating gives CASSPRLAGVATGELFF.

The chain is built from TRBV5-4 and TRBJ1-4; D not certain. V dropped 9 bases and J dropped 1 base, with 16 bases sitting between them. CDR1 is SGHNT, CDR2 YYREEE, per germline (reference sequence). This CDR3 has 15 residues. The CDR3 protein is CATSAPGVTNEKLFF. The CDR3 coding sequence is TGTGCCACCTCCGCCCCAGGCGTAACTAATGAAAAACTGTTTTTT.

A single count supports this clone. The V call is TRBV6-6, the J call TRBJ2-5, with 12 bases identical to TRBD2. This CDR3 region has 15 residues. Unmatched junction bases numbered 5, after V lost 4 bases and J lost 5 bases. Germline CDR1 reads MNHNY; CDR2 reads SVGAGI (reference sequence). CDR3 bases: TGTGCCAGCAGTTCCCCTAGCGGGGGGGCTGAGACCCAGTACTTC. It codes for CASSSPSGGAETQYF.

The V and J genes are TRBV7-9 and TRBJ2-5; a possible D gene is TRBD1 (6 bases). The V gene lost 4 bases and the J gene lost 2 bases, with 14 bases spanning the gap. This CDR3 contains 15 residues. The V gene's germline CDR1 is SEHNR and CDR2 FQNEAQ (reference sequence). CDR3 in DNA: TGTGCCAGCAGCTCAGGGGATCGCGTGCAAGAGACCCAGTACTTC. Translated: CASSSGDRVQETQYF.

The chain couples TRBV5-1 to TRBJ2-7, with D unresolved. Deletions cut 1 base from V and 2 bases from J, with 7 bases between. In germline, CDR1 is SGHRS, CDR2 YFSETQ. This CDR3 spans 13 amino acids. Written as DNA, the CDR3 is TGCGCCAGCAGCTTGACAGAGACCTACGAGCAGTACTTC. Its protein is CASSLTETYEQYF.

This clone appeared once. The V and J genes are TRBV30 and TRBJ1-1; D is undetermined. Looked up from germline, CDR1 is GTSNPN and CDR2 is SVGIG (reference sequence). The V gene lost 4 bases and the J gene lost 4 bases, with 16 bases spanning the gap. The CDR3 length is 14 residues. This chain's CDR3 is CAWNPDSRFTEAFF. For the CDR3, the DNA is TGTGCCTGGAACCCGGACTCCCGTTTCACTGAAGCTTTCTTT.

On this clone itself: The same CDR3 is also encoded by other DNA sequences in this sample. This CDR3 reads CASSRGQGGGGELFF. CDR3 DNA: TGTGCCAGCAGCCGAGGACAGGGTGGGGGCGGGGAGCTGTTTTTT. The chain links TRBV7-2 to TRBJ2-2, with 8 bases matching TRBD1. J lost 7 bases, V lost 5 bases, and 9 bases had no gene match. Germline V gene lookup returns CDR1 SGHTA and CDR2 FQGNSA. The CDR3 is made up of 15 amino acids.

The rearrangement uses TRBV11-3 and TRBJ2-7; no reliable D call. The V end was cut by 0 bases, the J end by 5 bases, with 5 bases between. There are 12 residues in the CDR3. Germline lookup yields CDR1 SGHNT and CDR2 YENEEA. The CDR3 region is CASSLDSNEQYF. The CDR3 DNA reads TGTGCCAGCAGCTTAGATTCCAACGAGCAGTACTTC.

J is TRBJ2-1 and V is TRBV7-3; the match to TRBD1 covers 8 bases. V was pared by 4 bases and J by 8 bases, with 10 bases of the junction left unmatched. The CDR3 loop spans 15 amino acids. CDR1 SGHTA and CDR2 FQGTGA come from the germline V gene. CDR3 nucleotides: TGTGCCAGCAGCTCCCAGGGCGAACAGGGGGATGAGCAGTTCTTC. It translates to CASSSQGEQGDEQFF. The complete variable domain, with remaining parts taken from reference TRBV7-3 and TRBJ2-1, reads GAGVSQTPSNKVTEKGKYVELRCDPISGHTALYWYRQSLGQGPEFLIYFQGTGAADDSGLPNDRFFAVRPEGSVSTLKIQRTERGDSAVYLCASSSQGEQGDEQFFGPGTRLTVL.

The V call is TRBV7-2, the J call TRBJ1-3; 7 nucleotides agree with TRBD1. The V segment lost 5 bases and the J segment 4 bases; nucleotides outside the gene matches: 2. Germline loops: CDR1 SGHTA, CDR2 FQGNSA. The CDR3 is 13 amino acids. Here the CDR3 reads CASSRDRGNTIYF. Written as DNA, the CDR3 is TGTGCCAGCAGCCGGGACAGAGGAAACACCATATATTTT. The full variable domain, in which reference TRBV7-2 and TRBJ1-3 provide the parts outside the CDR3, is GAGVSQSPSNKVTEKGKDVELRCDPISGHTALYWYRQSLGQGLEFLIYFQGNSAPDKSGLPSDRFSAERTGGSVSTLTIQRTQQEDSAVYLCASSRDRGNTIYFGEGSWLTVV.

The chain employs TRBV7-7 and TRBJ2-7; 9 bases align to TRBD2. Matching the DNA end better, TRBJ2-1 makes the J call doubtful. The germline gives CDR1 SSHAT, CDR2 FNYEAQ (reference sequence). This CDR3 comprises 15 residues. The CDR3 loop is CASSRSGGTYNEQFF. DNA for the CDR3: TGTGCCAGCAGCCGGAGCGGGGGGACCTACAATGAGCAGTTCTTC.

In its sample, this clone was seen a few times. V and J are TRBV5-1 and TRBJ1-4, with D unclear. V dropped 0 bases and J dropped 11 bases, with 5 bases sitting between them. This CDR3 comprises 11 residues. Germline CDR1 reads SGHRS; CDR2 reads YFSETQ. For the CDR3, the DNA is TGCGCCAGCAGCTTGGAGGGTAAACTGTTTTTT. Residues: CASSLEGKLFF.

V is TRBV7-2 and J is TRBJ2-3, with D unclear. The germline V gene has CDR1 SGHTA and CDR2 FQGNSA. V gave up 7 bases and J gave up 1 base, with 12 bases separating them. The CDR3 is 14 amino acids. CDR3 region: CASNQLYGTDTQYF. The CDR3 nucleotides are TGTGCCAGCAACCAGCTCTACGGCACAGATACGCAGTATTTT.

V is TRBV2 and J is TRBJ2-5; TRBD1 agrees at 9 bases. The CDR3 has 15 amino acids. Germline CDR1 SNHLY, CDR2 FYNNEI. The junction had 14 bases not matched to a gene; V was cut back by 10 bases and J by 5 bases. The CDR3 DNA follows: TGTGCCAACTCATGGGGGGACAGGGATTATGAGACCCAGTACTTC. Amino acids: CANSWGDRDYETQYF.

The rearrangement joins TRBV28 to TRBJ2-7; D call uncertain. The CDR3 is made up of 12 amino acids. Trimming removed 3 bases at V and 0 bases at J, with 3 bases between. Germline CDR1 is MDHEN and CDR2 is SYDVKM. The CDR3 DNA sequence: TGTGCCAGCAGTTTGAACTCCTACGAGCAGTACTTC. Its translation: CASSLNSYEQYF.

The chain recombines TRBV28 with TRBJ2-3, with D possibly matching TRBD2 (6 bases). Germline V CDR1 and CDR2: MDHEN, SYDVKM. The CDR3 consists of 14 residues. V was clipped by 7 bases and J by 4 bases, with 15 bases between them. The CDR3 DNA reads TGTGCCAGCATAGGGCTAGCGAGGGCAGATACGCAGTATTTT. This gives the protein CASIGLARADTQYF.

The genes are TRBV4-1 and TRBJ2-3, with 10 positions matching TRBD2. With 7 bases clipped from V and 2 bases from J, the junction kept 9 bases outside the gene matches. Germline V gene data show CDR1 as MGHRA and CDR2 as YSYEKL. This CDR3 region has 16 residues. For the CDR3, the DNA is TGCGCCAGCAACTTAGTTAGCGGGGGGCCCACAGATACGCAGTATTTT. Its translation is CASNLVSGGPTDTQYF.

The chain is built from TRBV18 and TRBJ2-2, with TRBD2 as a possible D gene (5 bases). Germline CDR1 and CDR2: KGHSH and LQKENI. V was pared by 4 bases and J by 7 bases, with 10 bases between. The length of the CDR3 is 13 residues. This CDR3 reads CASSQDFYGELFF. CDR3 in DNA: TGTGCCAGCTCACAGGACTTTTACGGGGAGCTGTTTTTT.